The clone carrying this TCR beta chain was detected only once. The record originates from a study of control samples from healthy donors and cancer patients. The method was immunoSEQ multiplex PCR; TCRdb's version includes in-frame clones alone and lacks a portion of them. The profile shows some 67,000 clones, roughly 86% of them singletons. The CDR3 is made up of 13 amino acids. The junction had 7 bases not matched to a gene; V was cut back by 8 bases and J by 1 base. Germline V gene data show CDR1 as GTSNPN and CDR2 as SVGIG (reference sequence). The specimen sequenced was PBMCs. The chain uses TRBV30 and TRBJ1-1; TRBD1 matches at 7 bases. This sequence was found in a woman aged 45-65 years with head and neck cancer. This CDR3 is CATIQGPNTEAFF. In DNA form, the CDR3 reads TGTGCCACGATACAGGGGCCGAACACTGAAGCTTTCTTT.